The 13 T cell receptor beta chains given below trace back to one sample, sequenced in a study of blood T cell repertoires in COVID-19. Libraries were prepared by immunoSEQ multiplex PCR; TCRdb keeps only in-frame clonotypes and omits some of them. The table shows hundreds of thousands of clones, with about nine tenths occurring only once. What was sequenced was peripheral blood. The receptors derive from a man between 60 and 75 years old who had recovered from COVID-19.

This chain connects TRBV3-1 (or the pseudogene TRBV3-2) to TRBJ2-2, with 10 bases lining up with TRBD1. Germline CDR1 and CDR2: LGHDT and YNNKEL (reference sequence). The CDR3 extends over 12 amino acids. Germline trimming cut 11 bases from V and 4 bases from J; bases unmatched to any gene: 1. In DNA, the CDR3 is TGTGCCGGACAGGGGGGCACCGGGGAGCTGTTTTTT. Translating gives CAGQGGTGELFF.

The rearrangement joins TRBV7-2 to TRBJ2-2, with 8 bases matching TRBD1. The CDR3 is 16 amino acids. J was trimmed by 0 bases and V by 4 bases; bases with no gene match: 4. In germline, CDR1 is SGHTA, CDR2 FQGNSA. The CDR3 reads CASSSRDRTNTGELFF. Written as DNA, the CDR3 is TGTGCCAGCAGCTCCCGGGACAGGACGAACACCGGGGAGCTGTTTTTT. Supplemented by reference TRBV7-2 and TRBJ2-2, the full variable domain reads GAGVSQSPSNKVTEKGKDVELRCDPISGHTALYWYRQSLGQGLEFLIYFQGNSAPDKSGLPSDRFSAERTGGSVSTLTIQRTQQEDSAVYLCASSSRDRTNTGELFFGEGSRLTVL.

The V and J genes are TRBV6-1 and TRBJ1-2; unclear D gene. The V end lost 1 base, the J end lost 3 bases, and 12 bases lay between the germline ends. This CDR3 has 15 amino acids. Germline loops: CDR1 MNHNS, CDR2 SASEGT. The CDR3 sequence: CASSEVLRSDYGYTF. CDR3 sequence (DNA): TGTGCCAGCAGTGAAGTCCTACGGTCGGACTATGGCTACACCTTC.

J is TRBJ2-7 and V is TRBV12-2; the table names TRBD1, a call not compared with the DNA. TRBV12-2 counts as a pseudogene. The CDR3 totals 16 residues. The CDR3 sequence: CASHAPPGQGTYEQYF. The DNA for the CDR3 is TGTGCAAGTCACGCACCCCCGGGACAGGGTACCTACGAGCAGTACTTC.

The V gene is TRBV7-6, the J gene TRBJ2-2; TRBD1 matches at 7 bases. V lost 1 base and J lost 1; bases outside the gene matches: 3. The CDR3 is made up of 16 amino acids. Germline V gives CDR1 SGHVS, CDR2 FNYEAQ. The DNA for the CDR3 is TGTGCCAGCAGCTTAGAGCGGACAGGGAACACCGGGGAGCTGTTTTTT. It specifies CASSLERTGNTGELFF.

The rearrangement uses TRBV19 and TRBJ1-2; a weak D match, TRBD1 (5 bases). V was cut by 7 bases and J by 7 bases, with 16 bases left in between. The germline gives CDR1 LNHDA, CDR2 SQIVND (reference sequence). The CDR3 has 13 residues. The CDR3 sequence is CASNPGYQAGYTF. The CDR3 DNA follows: TGTGCCAGTAACCCAGGGTATCAAGCTGGCTACACCTTC.

The CDR3 DNA sequence: TGTGCCAGCAGTCGGACATCATTGGGGACCGGGGAGCTGTTTTTT. Translated: CASSRTSLGTGELFF. The V gene is TRBV28, the J gene TRBJ2-2; TRBD1 might be the D (5 bases). V was shortened by 5 bases and J by 5 bases, with 15 bases between the two germline ends. CDR1 is MDHEN, CDR2 SYDVKM, per germline. The CDR3 sequence is 15 residues long.

The CDR3 is CASSLDRQTDTQYF. The CDR3 nucleotides are TGTGCCAGTAGTTTGGACAGGCAAACAGATACGCAGTATTTT. The chain couples TRBV19 to TRBJ2-3, with 7 nucleotides matching TRBD1. This CDR3 has 14 amino acids. CDR1 and CDR2 (germline): LNHDA, SQIVND (reference sequence). Unmatched junction bases numbered 5, after V lost 5 bases and J lost 3 bases.

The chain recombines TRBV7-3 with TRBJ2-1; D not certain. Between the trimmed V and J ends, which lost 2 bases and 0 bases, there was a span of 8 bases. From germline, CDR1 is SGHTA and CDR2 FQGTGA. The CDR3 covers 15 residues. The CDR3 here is CASSLELNSYNEQFF. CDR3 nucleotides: TGTGCCAGCAGCTTAGAACTCAACTCCTACAATGAGCAGTTCTTC.

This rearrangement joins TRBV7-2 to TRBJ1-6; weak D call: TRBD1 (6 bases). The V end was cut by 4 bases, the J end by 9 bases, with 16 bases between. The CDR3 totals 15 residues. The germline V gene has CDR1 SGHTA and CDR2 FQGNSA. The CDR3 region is CASSSRTGSSSPLHF. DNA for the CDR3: TGTGCCAGCAGCTCGCGCACAGGGTCCAGTTCACCCCTCCACTTT.

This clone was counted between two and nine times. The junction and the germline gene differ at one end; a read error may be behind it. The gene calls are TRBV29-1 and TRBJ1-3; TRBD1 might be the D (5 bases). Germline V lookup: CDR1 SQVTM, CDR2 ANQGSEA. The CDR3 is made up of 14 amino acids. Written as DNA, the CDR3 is TGCAGCGTTAAAGACAGTCCTTCTGGAAACACCATATATTTT. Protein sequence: CSVKDSPSGNTIYF.

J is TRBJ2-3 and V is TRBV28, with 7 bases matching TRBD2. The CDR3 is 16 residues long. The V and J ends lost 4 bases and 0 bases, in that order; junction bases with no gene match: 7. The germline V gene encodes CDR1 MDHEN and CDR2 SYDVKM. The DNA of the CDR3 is TGTGCCAGCAGTTGGGGCGCCGGGGGGAGCACAGATACGCAGTATTTT. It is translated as CASSWGAGGSTDTQYF.

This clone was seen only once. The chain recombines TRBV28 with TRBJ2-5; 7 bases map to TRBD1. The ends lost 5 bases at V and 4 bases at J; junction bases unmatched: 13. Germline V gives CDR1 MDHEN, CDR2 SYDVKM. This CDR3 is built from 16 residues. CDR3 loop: CASSTDQGQFLETQYF. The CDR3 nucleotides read TGTGCCAGCAGTACCGACCAGGGACAGTTCCTAGAGACCCAGTACTTC. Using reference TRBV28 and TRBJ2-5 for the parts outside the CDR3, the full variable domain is DVKVTQSSRYLVKRTGEKVFLECVQDMDHENMFWYRQDPGLGLRLIYFSYDVKMKEKGDIPEGYSVSREKKERFSLILESASTNQTSMYLCASSTDQGQFLETQYFGPGTRLLVL.